This T cell receptor beta chain was recovered during a study of cytomegalovirus exposure and HLA in healthy donors (dated by TCRdb to about 2017). Notes on the research overall: An earlier analysis of 587 of the donors reported more than 250 Gb of sequence data and 117 million unique TCR beta sequences from 150 million to 200 million T cells. Roughly 310 gigabases of sequencing data and approximately 93 million unique TCR sequences were included in an early release covering about 700 HLA-typed donors. Of the roughly 400 genotyped donors, more than 75% were placed in the genetic ancestry cluster associated with self-reported Caucasian donors. The study was designed to test whether signatures of past pathogen exposure could be identified by cataloging public T cell receptors. The study profiled the T cell repertoires of 500 to 800 subjects by immunosequencing and related them to cytomegalovirus serostatus. In addition to the first cohort of 666 subjects, a separate validation cohort of 130 or so different subjects was used. To predict cytomegalovirus infection status, the study brought together high-throughput TCR immunosequencing, statistical association of individual TCRs with disease status, and machine learning. A later analysis re-examined previously published TCR beta repertoires from roughly 650 donors and added high-resolution HLA genotyping to investigate patterns of TCR occurrence. Rather than using new phenotypic data, the later analysis identified candidate immune exposures from TCR beta sequences and from how often those sequences occurred across donors. An earlier analysis of approximately 500 of the donors applied high-throughput TCR beta sequencing to assess whether each TCR beta V gene segment acted as functional or pseudogenic. Donor age, sex, ethnicity and CMV serostatus were collected together with the repertoire data. In a later genetic analysis, genome-wide SNP genotypes for about three fifths of the roughly 670 donors were used, and that subset was treated as a discovery cohort. All discovery cohort repertoires had been generated on a single sequencing platform. HLA typing covered class I and class II loci at four-digit resolution. Typing coverage differed by locus: A, B, C, DRB1 and DQB1 were typed in roughly 620-630 donors, DQA1 in about 560, DPA1 in some 610, and DPB1 in just under 490. Several DR-DQ haplotypes were handled as single units for association and clustering because linkage in the cohort was strong. Among around 400 genotyped donors of the cohort, an average of roughly 230,000 unique TCR beta nucleotide sequences was sequenced per donor, of which 15% to 20% were non-productive.

The cohort comprised 666 healthy bone marrow donors. At the time of sampling, every cohort member was nominally healthy, though immune exposures that went unrecorded were likely present. The donor was CMV seropositive and was included in the group of 250 to 300 seropositive cohort members. Every donor gave a peripheral blood sample, and the peripheral blood mononuclear cells from that sample were used for TCR beta sequencing. The Qiagen DNeasy Blood Extraction Kit was used to extract genomic DNA from the blood cell samples. The library was made by the immunoSEQ multiplex PCR assay. For the multiplex PCR, a mixture combining 60 forward primers for TCR Vbeta segments and 13 reverse primers for TCR Jbeta segments was used. A multiplex PCR assay on genomic DNA amplified the CDR3 region of rearranged TCR beta genes. The Illumina HiSeq System was used to sequence the amplified TCR beta libraries as 87-base-pair reads. Per the source publication's procedure: A later analysis counted tens of millions of unique TCR beta chains across the 670 or so repertoires, and 10 million to 11 million of these chains were shared by at least two donors. Raw reads were error-corrected and collapsed into unique sequences by a nearest-neighbor algorithm in which closely related sequences were merged to remove PCR and sequencing errors. V, D and J gene segments were assigned by aligning CDR3 sequences to IMGT reference sequences. Each retained sequence needed at least a six-nucleotide match to both a V gene segment and a J gene segment. Rearrangements were called productive when the CDR3 lacked stop codons and stayed in frame with V and J; all others were non-productive. CDR3 was defined by IMGT convention, running from the second conserved V-encoded cysteine to the conserved J-encoded phenylalanine. Sequences without an unambiguous match to a single V gene segment were excluded from the earlier analysis of over 500 of the donors. An earlier analysis of fewer than 750 of the donors called V segments functional above 56.7% productive rearrangements and segregating when the between-donor standard deviation exceeded 5%. A statistical classification framework was built to diagnose cytomegalovirus status from the catalog of TCR beta chain sequences. In a later analysis, V and J genes were assigned by comparing TCR nucleotide sequences against IMGT/GENE-DB human TR gene sequences. In a later analysis, CDR3 sequences and most-parsimonious VDJ recombination scenarios were assigned using the TCRdist pipeline. In a later analysis, every TCR beta chain was defined by the combination of its CDR3 amino acid sequence and its V-gene family, and reads without a unique V-gene family were dropped. A later analysis removed over 500 highly shared, low-generation-probability nucleotide sequences to deal with suspected cross-contamination and a sequencing artifact. A later analysis calculated a clonal expansion index for each public chain from normalized within-repertoire ranks of inferred template counts. Generation probabilities in a later analysis came from a VDJ recombination model fitted to out-of-frame rearrangements, and those results were checked against IGoR. Hypergeometric tests were used in a later analysis to score TCR-TCR, TCR-HLA and TCR-CMV co-occurrence, with a repertoire-size bias correction applied to the TCR pairs. To estimate false discovery rates, a later analysis permuted the HLA or CMV assignments 20 times. A later analysis grouped co-occurring TCRs with DBSCAN, adding TCRdist sequence similarity when clustering within HLA-allele-positive subsets. Repertoires with fewer than 30,000 or more than 120,000 public chains were left out of co-occurrence clustering, as were about 5 repertoires with anomalous nucleotide sharing. Not all clones reach the TCRdb copy of this immuneACCESS table, which keeps in-frame sequences only. Checked studies attribute under half of the gap to unresolved V genes and leave the rest unexplained. The V and J calls and clone size are taken from that table; D and trimming were inferred from the DNA. For this sample there are tens of thousands of clones; around three quarters appear just once. The ten top clones hold approximately 7.8% of the sample.

Reading from cysteine to phenylalanine, the CDR3 counts 17 amino acids. The DNA shown is the 51-base CDR3, in frame from base 1. Sequences SEHNR (CDR1) and FQNEAQ (CDR2) are obtained from the germline V gene (reference sequence). The germline V end is reduced by 5 bases and the J end by 3 bases; junction bases left unmatched: 15. As regards this clone: Its recognized antigen is unknown. The record has no base qualities; no much larger clone is one base away.

Results and caveats for the whole study, not just this receptor: V-gene and J-gene trimming of TCR beta chains was associated with a missense DCLRE1C variant in a later genetic analysis, and the association was replicated in an independent cohort. Linkage disequilibrium might explain the correlated functional status among segregating V segments, but an unknown experimental factor could not be ruled out. A later analysis found that TCR association rates varied across HLA loci, with DRB1 alleles showing the most associated TCRs and HLA-C alleles the fewest. The authors suggested that the approach could potentially be extended to other disease states and immunological phenotypes. A cluster of highly shared sequence variants was judged likely to be a technical artifact of the sequencing pipeline. A later analysis found that HLA-associated TCR beta chains were more clonally expanded and had lower generation probabilities than equally common non-associated chains. A few of the identified cytomegalovirus-associated TCR beta chains were confirmed in vitro to be specific for cytomegalovirus antigens. Some IMGT-functional V segments, including TRBV6-2 and TRBV6-3, could not be told apart with the 87-base-pair reads, so those segments were excluded. A further reported finding was that TCR beta sequences accurately predicted the HLA-A and HLA-B alleles for most subjects in the first cohort. Broadly in line with IMGT annotations, most TCR beta V segments showed up in productive rearrangements about 87% or about 30% of the time in an earlier analysis of around 600 of the donors. Sequencing depth was assumed to be roughly uniform across donors in the presence/absence analyses, though that assumption may not hold. Cytomegalovirus status was reported to be diagnosed by the classifier with high specificity and sensitivity in both the original and validation cohorts. This cohort had only TCR beta chains sequenced, and the lack of alpha or paired-chain data limited which features could be detected. While some public TCRs were present in many individuals, most TCR sequences turned up only very rarely across donors. When HLA alleles, especially DR and DQ, strongly co-occurred, TCR associations were difficult to assign to individual alleles. Several of the top co-occurrence clusters appeared to be linked to parvovirus B19, influenza, CMV and Epstein-Barr virus, according to a later analysis. A later analysis found that most CMV-associated TCR beta chains appeared HLA-restricted, with HLA associations seemingly driven largely by CMV exposure. HLA typing was unavailable for some donors at each locus, so association tests used only the typed subset. Specific HLA alleles were associated with 15,000 to 20,000 TCR beta sequences at a false discovery rate of 0.05 in a later analysis. According to a later genetic analysis, donors in an Asian-associated ancestry cluster had fewer N-insertions in productive TCRs than the approximately 710-donor mean. Because counts were too low, approximately 18 rarely observed V segments, including chromosome 9 orphons, were excluded from the earlier analysis of under 650 of the donors. Immune exposure information for the cohort was limited to CMV serostatus. The study gave a list of roughly 150 TCR beta chains associated with cytomegalovirus.

The origin of this receptor is a man aged 55 to 70 in good health and CMV-seropositive. This receptor chain uses TRBV7-9 and TRBJ1-1; 7 bases in the junction line up with TRBD1. Material for sequencing was PBMCs. The DNA is TGTGCCAGCAGCCCTAGAGGGACAGTCCATAGTGACACTGAAGCTTTCTTT. This encodes CASSPRGTVHSDTEAFF.